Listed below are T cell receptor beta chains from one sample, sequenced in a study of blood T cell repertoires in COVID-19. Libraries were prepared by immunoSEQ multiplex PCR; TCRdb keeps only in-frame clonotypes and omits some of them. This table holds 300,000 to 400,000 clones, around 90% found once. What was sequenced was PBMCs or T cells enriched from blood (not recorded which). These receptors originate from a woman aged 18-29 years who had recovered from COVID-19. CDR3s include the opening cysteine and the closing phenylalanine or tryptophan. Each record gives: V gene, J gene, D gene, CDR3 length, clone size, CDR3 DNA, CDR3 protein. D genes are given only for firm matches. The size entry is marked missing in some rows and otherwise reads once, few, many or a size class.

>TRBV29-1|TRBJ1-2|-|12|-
TGCAGCGGGACGAGGGTAGGGTCTGGCTACACCTTC
CSGTRVGSGYTF
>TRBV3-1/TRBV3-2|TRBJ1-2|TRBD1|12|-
TGTGCCAGCAGCCAAGAAGGTCCGGGACAGACCTTC
CASSQEGPGQTF
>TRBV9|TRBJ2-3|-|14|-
TGTGCCAGCAGCGTAAGGGGGTTACCAGATACGCAGTATTTT
CASSVRGLPDTQYF
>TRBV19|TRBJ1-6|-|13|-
TGTGCCAGTAGTTCAAGCGGTAATTCACCCCTCCACTTT
CASSSSGNSPLHF
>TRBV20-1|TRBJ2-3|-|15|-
TGCAGTGCTAGTTCGGACACCCTCCTCACAGATACGCAGTATTTT
CSASSDTLLTDTQYF
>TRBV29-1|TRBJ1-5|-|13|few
TGCAGCGTTGGAAGCTCAATCAATCAGCCCCAGCATTTT
CSVGSSINQPQHF
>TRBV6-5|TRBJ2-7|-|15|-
TGTGCCAGCAGAACATTTGGACAGAAAGCCTACGAGCAGTACTTC
CASRTFGQKAYEQYF
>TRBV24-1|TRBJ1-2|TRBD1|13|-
TGTGCCACCAGTGATGGGACAGACTATGGCTACACCTTC
CATSDGTDYGYTF
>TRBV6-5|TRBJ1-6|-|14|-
TGTGCCAGCAAGACAGGCCCTAAGGGGTCACCCCTCCACTTT
CASKTGPKGSPLHF
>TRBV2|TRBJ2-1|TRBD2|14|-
TGTGCCAGCAGTAGACTAGCCCCCTACAATGAGCAGTTCTTC
CASSRLAPYNEQFF
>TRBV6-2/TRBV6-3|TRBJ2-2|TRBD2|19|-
TGTGCCAGCAGTTACTCGAAGGTCCGGGCGGGGGTGAACACCGGGGAGCTGTTTTTT
CASSYSKVRAGVNTGELFF
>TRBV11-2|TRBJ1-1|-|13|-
TGTGCCAGCAGCCCAGGCGGGGCTACTGAAGCTTTCTTT
CASSPGGATEAFF
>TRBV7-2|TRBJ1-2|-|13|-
TGTGCCAGCACCCCGACAGAAAGCTATGGCTACACCTTC
CASTPTESYGYTF
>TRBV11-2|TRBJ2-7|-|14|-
TGTGCCAGCAGCGTAGGGGGGGGGCCCTACGAGCAGTACTTC
CASSVGGGPYEQYF
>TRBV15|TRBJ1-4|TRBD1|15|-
TGTGCCACCAGCAGAACAGGGGTTGGGGGTGAAAAACTGTTTTTT
CATSRTGVGGEKLFF
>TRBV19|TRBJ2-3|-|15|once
TGTGCCAGTAGCGCTGTAAAGGGGCACACAGATACGCAGTATTTT
CASSAVKGHTDTQYF
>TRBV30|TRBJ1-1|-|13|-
TGTGCCTGGAGTGGAATGGAGTACACTGAAGCTTTCTTT
CAWSGMEYTEAFF
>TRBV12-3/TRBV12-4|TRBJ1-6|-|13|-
TGTGCCAGCAGTTTAGGGCCCCTTTCACCCCTCCACTTT
CASSLGPLSPLHF
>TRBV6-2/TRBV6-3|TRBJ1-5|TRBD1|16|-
TGTGCCAGCAGTTACCTCGGACAGGGAAGCAATCAGCCCCAGCATTTT
CASSYLGQGSNQPQHF
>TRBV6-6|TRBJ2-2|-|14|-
TGTGCCAGCAGTGACAGGCCGAACACCGGGGAGCTGTTTTTT
CASSDRPNTGELFF
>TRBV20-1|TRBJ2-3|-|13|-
TGCAGTGCTAGTCAGGGGTATGCAGATACGCAGTATTTT
CSASQGYADTQYF
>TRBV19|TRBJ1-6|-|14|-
TGTGCCAGTAGTCACGGACAGTATAATTCACCCCTCCACTTT
CASSHGQYNSPLHF
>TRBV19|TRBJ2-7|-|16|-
TGTGCCAGTAGTTCCCGGACAGGACTAAGCTCCTACGAGCAGTACTTC
CASSSRTGLSSYEQYF
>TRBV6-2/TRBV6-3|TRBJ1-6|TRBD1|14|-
TGTGCCAGCAACCCCGGGACAGGGAATTCACCCCTCCACTTT
CASNPGTGNSPLHF
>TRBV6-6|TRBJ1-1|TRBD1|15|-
TGTGCCAGCAGTTACCTGAGTCAGGGGGAATCAGAAGCTTTCTTT
CASSYLSQGESEAFF
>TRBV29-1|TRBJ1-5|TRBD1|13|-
TGCAGCGTTGCAGACAGGGTCAATCAGCCCCAGCATTTT
CSVADRVNQPQHF
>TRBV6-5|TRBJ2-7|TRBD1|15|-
TGTGCCAGCAGCCATGACAGGGGGGAATCCTACGAGCAGTACTTC
CASSHDRGESYEQYF
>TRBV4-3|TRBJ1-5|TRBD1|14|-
TGCGCCAGCAGCCAACGGACAGGGGAACAGCCCCAGCATTTT
CASSQRTGEQPQHF
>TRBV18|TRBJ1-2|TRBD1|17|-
TGTGCCAGCTCACCAGGCTTACAGGGGGCCAGGGCCTATGGCTACACCTTC
CASSPGLQGARAYGYTF
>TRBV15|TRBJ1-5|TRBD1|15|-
TGTGCCACCAGCGCCAAGACAGGGGGCTTGCAGCCCCAGCATTTT
CATSAKTGGLQPQHF
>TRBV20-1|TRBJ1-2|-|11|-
TGCAGTGCTAGTACGGGGGATGGCTACACCTTC
CSASTGDGYTF
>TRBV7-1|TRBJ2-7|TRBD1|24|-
TGTGCCAGCAGCTCCCCACTACGTACCCCCCGTGGACAGGGGGCCGGACGGAACTCCTACGAGCAGTACTTC
CASSSPLRTPRGQGAGRNSYEQYF
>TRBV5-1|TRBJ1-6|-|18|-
TGCGCCAGCAGCTTGTTGTACGCCGGGAGCTCCTATAATTCACCCCTCCACTTT
CASSLLYAGSSYNSPLHF
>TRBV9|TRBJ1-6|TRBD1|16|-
TGTGCCAGCAGCGTGGGAACAGGGGGGGATAATTCACCCCTCCACTTT
CASSVGTGGDNSPLHF
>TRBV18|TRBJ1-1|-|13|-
TGTGCCAGCTCACCTACAGGGAACACTGAAGCTTTCTTT
CASSPTGNTEAFF
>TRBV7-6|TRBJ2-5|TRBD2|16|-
TGTGCCAGCAGCTTAGCGCTTAGGCGGGGGGCCGGGACCCAGTACTTC
CASSLALRRGAGTQYF
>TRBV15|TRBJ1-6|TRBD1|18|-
TGTGCCACCAGCAGAGATAGAGCCGGGACAGGCTATAATTCACCCCTCCACTTT
CATSRDRAGTGYNSPLHF
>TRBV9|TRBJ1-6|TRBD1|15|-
TGTGCCAGCAGCGTCGAACAGGGGGGGAATTCACCCCTCCACTTT
CASSVEQGGNSPLHF
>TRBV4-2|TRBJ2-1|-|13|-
TGTGCCAGCAGGGGCCCGTCCAAGGATGAGCAGTTCTTC
CASRGPSKDEQFF
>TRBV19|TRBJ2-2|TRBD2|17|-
TGTGCCAGTATGAGGCGCGGGGGGGTCAAGAACACCGGGGAGCTGTTTTTT
CASMRRGGVKNTGELFF
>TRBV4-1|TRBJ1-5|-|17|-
TGCGCCAGCAGCCAAGTCGCGACACCATATAGCAATCAGCCCCAGCATTTT
CASSQVATPYSNQPQHF
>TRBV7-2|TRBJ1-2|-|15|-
TGTGCCAGCAGCTTAAATTCTGCAGGGGCAGGGGGCTACACCTTC
CASSLNSAGAGGYTF
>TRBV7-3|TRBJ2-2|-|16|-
TGTGCCAGCAGCTTAACTCAACAGCTGAACACCGGGGAGCTGTTTTTT
CASSLTQQLNTGELFF
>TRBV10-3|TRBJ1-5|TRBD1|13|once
TGTGCCACCCGGACAGGGCTGAATCAGCCCCAGCATTTT
CATRTGLNQPQHF
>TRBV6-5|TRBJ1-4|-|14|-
TGTGCCAGCAGCTACGCGGGCTTTAATGAAAAACTGTTTTTT
CASSYAGFNEKLFF
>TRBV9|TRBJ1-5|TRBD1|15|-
TGTGCCAGCAGCGTCACAGGGGACCGCAATCAGCCCCAGCATTTT
CASSVTGDRNQPQHF
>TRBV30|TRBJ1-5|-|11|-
TGTGCCTGGAGTGGGGACTACGGGAAGCATTTT
CAWSGDYGKHF
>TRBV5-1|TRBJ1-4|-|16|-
TGCGCCAGCAGCTTGGCAGGGGTCGGGACTAATGAAAAACTGTTTTTT
CASSLAGVGTNEKLFF
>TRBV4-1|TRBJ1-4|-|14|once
TGCGCCAGCAGCCAGGTCGACGGGAATGAAAAACTGTTTTTT
CASSQVDGNEKLFF
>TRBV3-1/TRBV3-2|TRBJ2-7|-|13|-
TGTGCCAGCAGGGACGGGGTAACCTACGAGCAGTACTTC
CASRDGVTYEQYF
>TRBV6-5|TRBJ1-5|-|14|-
TGTGCCAGCAGTTACTCAATTGAGGGCCAGCCCCAGCATTTT
CASSYSIEGQPQHF
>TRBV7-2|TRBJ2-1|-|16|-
TGTGCCAGCAGCCCCCCCTATCCTAGGTACAACGATGAGCAGTTCTTC
CASSPPYPRYNDEQFF
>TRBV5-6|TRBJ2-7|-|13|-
TGTGCCAGCAGCTTGTTAGACAGCTACGAGCAGTACTTC
CASSLLDSYEQYF
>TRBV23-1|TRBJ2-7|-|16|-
TGCGCCAGCAGTCAATCCCACCCTAGGAGAGGCTACGAGCAGTACTTC
CASSQSHPRRGYEQYF